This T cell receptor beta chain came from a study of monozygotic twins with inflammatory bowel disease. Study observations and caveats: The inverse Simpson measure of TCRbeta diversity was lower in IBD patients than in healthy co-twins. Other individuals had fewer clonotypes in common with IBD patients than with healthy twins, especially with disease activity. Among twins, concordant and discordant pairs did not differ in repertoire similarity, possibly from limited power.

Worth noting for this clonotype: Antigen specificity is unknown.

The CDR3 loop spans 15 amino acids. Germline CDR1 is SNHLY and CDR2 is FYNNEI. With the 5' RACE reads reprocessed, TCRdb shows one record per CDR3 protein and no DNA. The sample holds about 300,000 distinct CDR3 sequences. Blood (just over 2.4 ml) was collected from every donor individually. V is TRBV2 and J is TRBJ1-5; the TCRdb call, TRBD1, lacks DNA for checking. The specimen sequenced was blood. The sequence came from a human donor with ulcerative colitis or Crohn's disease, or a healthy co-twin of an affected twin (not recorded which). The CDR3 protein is CASTLTGRSNQPQHF.